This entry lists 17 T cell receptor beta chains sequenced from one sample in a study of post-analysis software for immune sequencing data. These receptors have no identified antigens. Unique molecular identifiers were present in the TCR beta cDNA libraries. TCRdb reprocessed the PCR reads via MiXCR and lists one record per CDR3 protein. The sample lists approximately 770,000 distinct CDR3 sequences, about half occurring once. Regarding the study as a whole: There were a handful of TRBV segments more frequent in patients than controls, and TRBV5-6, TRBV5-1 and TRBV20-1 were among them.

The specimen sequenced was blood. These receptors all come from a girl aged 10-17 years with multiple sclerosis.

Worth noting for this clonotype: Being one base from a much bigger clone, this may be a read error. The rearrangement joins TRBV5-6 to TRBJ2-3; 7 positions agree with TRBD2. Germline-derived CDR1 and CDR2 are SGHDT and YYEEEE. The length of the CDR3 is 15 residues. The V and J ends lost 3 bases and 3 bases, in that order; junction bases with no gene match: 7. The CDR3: CASSCGMRETDTQYF. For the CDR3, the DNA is TGTGCCAGCAGCTGCGGTATGCGGGAGACAGATACGCAGTATTTT.

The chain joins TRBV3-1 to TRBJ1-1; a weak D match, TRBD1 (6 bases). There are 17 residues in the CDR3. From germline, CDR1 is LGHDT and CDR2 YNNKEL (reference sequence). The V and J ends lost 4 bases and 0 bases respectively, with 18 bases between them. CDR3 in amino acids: CASSPFSTGHMNTEAFF. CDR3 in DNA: TGTGCCAGCAGCCCCTTTTCGACGGGACACATGAACACTGAAGCTTTCTTT. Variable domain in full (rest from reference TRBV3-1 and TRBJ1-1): DTAVSQTPKYLVTQMGNDKSIKCEQNLGHDTMYWYKQDSKKFLKIMFSYNNKELIINETVPNRFSPKSPDKAHLNLHINSLELGDSAVYFCASSPFSTGHMNTEAFFGQGTRLTVV.

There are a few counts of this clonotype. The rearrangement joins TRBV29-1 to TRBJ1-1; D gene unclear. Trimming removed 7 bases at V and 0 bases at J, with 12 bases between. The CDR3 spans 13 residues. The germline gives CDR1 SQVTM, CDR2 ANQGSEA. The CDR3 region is CSASGRMNTEAFF. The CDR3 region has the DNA TGCAGCGCTTCTGGGCGGATGAACACTGAAGCTTTCTTT.

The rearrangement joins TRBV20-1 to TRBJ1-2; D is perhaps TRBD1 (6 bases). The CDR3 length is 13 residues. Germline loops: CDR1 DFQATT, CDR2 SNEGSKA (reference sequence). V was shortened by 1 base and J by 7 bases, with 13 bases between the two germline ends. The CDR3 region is CSARGQDLRGYTF. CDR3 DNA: TGCAGTGCTAGAGGACAGGACTTACGTGGCTACACCTTC.

The CDR3 DNA sequence: TGTGCCAGCACCTCTAGGGCGGGACCGCAGGGTACGCAGTATTTT. Its protein product is CASTSRAGPQGTQYF. V is TRBV6-2 or TRBV6-3 and J is TRBJ2-3, with D tentatively TRBD2 (6 bases). Germline V CDR1 and CDR2: MNHEY, SVGEGT. The CDR3 contains 15 residues. V was clipped by 7 bases and J by 8 bases, with 22 bases between them.

CDR3 region: CASRIPGTEYGYTF. CDR3 DNA sequence: TGTGCCAGCAGAATCCCCGGGACAGAGTATGGCTACACCTTC. The chain links TRBV2 to TRBJ1-2, with 7 bases fitting TRBD1. CDR1 and CDR2 (germline): SNHLY, FYNNEI. V lost 6 bases to trimming and J lost 5 bases; unmatched junction nucleotides: 9. This CDR3 comprises 14 residues.

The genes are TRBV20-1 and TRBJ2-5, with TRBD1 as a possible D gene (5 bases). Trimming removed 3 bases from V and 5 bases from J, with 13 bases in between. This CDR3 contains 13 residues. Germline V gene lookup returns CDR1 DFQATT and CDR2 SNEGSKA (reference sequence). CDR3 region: CSASPREPETQYF. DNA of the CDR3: TGCAGTGCTAGCCCCAGGGAACCGGAGACCCAGTACTTC.

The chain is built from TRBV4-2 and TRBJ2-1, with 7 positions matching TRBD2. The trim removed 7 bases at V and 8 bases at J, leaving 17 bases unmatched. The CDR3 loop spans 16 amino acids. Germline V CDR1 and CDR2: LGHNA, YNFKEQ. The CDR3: CASTSNPRENWDEQFF. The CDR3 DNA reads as TGTGCCAGCACCTCAAACCCGCGGGAGAATTGGGATGAGCAGTTCTTC.

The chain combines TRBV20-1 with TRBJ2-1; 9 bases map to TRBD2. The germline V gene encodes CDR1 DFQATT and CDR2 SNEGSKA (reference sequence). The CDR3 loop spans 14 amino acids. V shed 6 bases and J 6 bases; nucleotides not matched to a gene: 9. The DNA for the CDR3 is TGCAGTGCACCGCCGGGACTAGCAGGCAATGAGCAGTTCTTC. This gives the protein CSAPPGLAGNEQFF.

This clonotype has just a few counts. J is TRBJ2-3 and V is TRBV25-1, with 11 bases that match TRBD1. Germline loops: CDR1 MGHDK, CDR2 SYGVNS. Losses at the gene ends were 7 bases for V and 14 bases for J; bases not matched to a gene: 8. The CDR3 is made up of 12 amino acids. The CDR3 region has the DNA TGTGCCAGCACTCAGGACAGGGGGCAGGTGTATTTT. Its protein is CASTQDRGQVYF.

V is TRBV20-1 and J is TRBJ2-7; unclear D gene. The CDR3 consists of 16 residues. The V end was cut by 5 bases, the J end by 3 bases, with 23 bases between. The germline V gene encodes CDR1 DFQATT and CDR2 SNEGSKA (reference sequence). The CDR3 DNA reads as TGCAGTGCTGGGAACTTGCGGTTAGGGTCGGACTACGAGCAGTACTTC. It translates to CSAGNLRLGSDYEQYF.

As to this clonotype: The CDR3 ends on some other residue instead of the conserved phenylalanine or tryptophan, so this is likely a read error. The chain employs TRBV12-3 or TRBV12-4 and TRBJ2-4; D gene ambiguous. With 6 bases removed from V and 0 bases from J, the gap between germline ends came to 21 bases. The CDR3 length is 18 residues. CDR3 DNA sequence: TGTGCCAGCAGCCTCCCGGGTGCAGGTCCCCTAGCCAAAAACATTCAGTACGTC. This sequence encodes CASSLPGAGPLAKNIQYV.

CDR3 coding DNA: TGTGCCAGCAGTTTGTGGGTTGGACAGCCCCAGCATTTT. As protein: CASSLWVGQPQHF. The V call is TRBV12-3 or TRBV12-4, the J call TRBJ1-5; no reliable D call. CDR3 length: 13 residues. V lost 3 bases and J 7 bases, leaving 10 bases between the germline ends.

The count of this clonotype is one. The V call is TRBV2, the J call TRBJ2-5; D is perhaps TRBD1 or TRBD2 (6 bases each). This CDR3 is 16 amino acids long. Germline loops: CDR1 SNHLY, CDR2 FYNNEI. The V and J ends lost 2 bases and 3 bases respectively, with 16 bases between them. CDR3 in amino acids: CASSERGRGVEETQYF. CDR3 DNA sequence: TGTGCCAGCAGTGAACGGGGGCGGGGAGTCGAAGAGACCCAGTACTTC.

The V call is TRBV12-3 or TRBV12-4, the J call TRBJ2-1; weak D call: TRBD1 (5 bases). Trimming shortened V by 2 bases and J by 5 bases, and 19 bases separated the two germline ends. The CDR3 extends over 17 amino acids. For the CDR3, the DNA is TGTGCCAGCAGTTTACTGGTCCTCCAAGTGGGGCACAATGAGCAGTTCTTC. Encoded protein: CASSLLVLQVGHNEQFF.

The CDR3 sequence is CASSSDRAISYEQYF. The CDR3 nucleotides read TGTGCCAGCAGCTCGGACAGGGCCATCTCCTACGAGCAGTACTTC. V usage is TRBV7-9 and J usage is TRBJ2-7, with TRBD1 matching 8 bases. Germline lookup yields CDR1 SEHNR and CDR2 FQNEAQ (reference sequence). This CDR3 has 15 amino acids. J was trimmed by 0 bases and V by 4 bases; bases with no gene match: 5.

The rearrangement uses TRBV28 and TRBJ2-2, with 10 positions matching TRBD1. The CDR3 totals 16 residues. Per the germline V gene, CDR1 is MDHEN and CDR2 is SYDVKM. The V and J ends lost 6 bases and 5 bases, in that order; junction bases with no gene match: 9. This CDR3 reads CASRILTGGSTGELFF. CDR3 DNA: TGTGCCAGCAGAATTTTGACAGGGGGCTCTACCGGGGAGCTGTTTTTT.